The clone carrying this T cell receptor (beta chain) was observed a few times. The target antigen is unknown. Documented treatment: approximately nine-day PBMC culture with coronavirus spike peptide pools or control peptides (ViraFEST assay). Cultures of PBMCs, roughly 2 million per well, were set up with 7.5 to 10 IU/ml IL-2 and roughly 9.5 ug/ml peptide pools. This entry belongs to a study of vaccination and CD4 T cells after COVID-19. Looking at the study overall: Overlapping SARS-CoV-2, HCoV-NL63, HCoV-OC43 and HCoV-229E spike peptides stimulated the cells.

Cultured CD4+ T cells had their DNA profiled by the Oncomine TCR Beta short-read assay. Scientists extracted genomic DNA from CD4+ T cells grown in culture. TCRdb itself ran the PCR reads through MiXCR, one entry per CDR3 protein. The profile shows a few thousand distinct CDR3 sequences, 16% of them singletons. Germline values: CDR1 DFQATT, CDR2 SNEGSKA (reference sequence). CDR3 size: 13 residues. The V gene lost 0 bases and the J gene lost 3 bases, with 9 bases spanning the gap. The sample taken for sequencing was CD4+ T cells from blood, cultured in vitro. This chain joins TRBV20-1 and TRBJ2-7, with D perhaps TRBD1 (5 bases). The source of this sequence is a human donor who had recovered from COVID-19. This CDR3 reads CSARDPGRYEQYF. In nucleotides, the CDR3 is TGCAGTGCTAGAGATCCAGGGCGCTACGAGCAGTACTTC.